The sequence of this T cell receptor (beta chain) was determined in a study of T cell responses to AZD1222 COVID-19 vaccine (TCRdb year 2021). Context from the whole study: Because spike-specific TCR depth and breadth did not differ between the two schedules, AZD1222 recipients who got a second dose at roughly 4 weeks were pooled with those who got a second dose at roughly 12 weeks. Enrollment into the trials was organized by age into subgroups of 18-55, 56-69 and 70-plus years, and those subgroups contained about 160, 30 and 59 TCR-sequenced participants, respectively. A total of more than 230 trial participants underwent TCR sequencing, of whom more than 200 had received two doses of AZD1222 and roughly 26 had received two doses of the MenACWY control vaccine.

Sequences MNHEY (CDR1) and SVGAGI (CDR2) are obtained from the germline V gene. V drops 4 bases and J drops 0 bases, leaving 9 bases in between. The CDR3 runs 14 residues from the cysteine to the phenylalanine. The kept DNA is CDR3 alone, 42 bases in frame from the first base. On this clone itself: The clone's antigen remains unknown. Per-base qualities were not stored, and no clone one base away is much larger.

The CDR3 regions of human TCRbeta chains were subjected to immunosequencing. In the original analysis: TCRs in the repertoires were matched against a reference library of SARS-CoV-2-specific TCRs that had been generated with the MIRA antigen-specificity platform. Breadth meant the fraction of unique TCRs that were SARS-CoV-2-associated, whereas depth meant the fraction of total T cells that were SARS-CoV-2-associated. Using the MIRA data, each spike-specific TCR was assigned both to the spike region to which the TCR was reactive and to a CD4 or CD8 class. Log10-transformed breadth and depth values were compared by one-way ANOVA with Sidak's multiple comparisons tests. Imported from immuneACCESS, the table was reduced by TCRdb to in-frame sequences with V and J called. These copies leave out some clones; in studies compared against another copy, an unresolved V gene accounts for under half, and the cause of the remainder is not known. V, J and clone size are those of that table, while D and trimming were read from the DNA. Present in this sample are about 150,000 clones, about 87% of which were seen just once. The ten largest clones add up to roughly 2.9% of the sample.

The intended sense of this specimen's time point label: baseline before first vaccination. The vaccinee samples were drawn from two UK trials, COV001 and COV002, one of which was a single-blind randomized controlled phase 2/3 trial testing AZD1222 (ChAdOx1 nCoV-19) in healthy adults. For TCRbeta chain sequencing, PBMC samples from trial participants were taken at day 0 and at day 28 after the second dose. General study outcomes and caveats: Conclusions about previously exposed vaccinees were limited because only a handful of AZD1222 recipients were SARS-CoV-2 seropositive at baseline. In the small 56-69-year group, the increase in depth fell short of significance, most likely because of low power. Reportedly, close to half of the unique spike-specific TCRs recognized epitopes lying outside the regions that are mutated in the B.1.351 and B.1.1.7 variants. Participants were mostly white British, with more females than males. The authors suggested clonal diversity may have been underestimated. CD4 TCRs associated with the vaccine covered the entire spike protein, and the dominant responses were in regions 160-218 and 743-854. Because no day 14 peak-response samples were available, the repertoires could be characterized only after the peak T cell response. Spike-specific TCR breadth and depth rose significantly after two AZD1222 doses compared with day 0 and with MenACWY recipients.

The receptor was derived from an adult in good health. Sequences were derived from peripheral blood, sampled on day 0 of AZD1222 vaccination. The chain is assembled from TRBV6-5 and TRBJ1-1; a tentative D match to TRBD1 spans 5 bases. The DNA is TGTGCCAGCAGTTTCAACAGGATGAACACTGAAGCTTTCTTT. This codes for CASSFNRMNTEAFF.